This is a list of T cell receptor beta chains from one sample in a study of T cell responses to AZD1222 COVID-19 vaccine. Method: immunoSEQ multiplex PCR; TCRdb's copy keeps in-frame clones and lacks some. The repertoire includes 150,000 to 200,000 clones, roughly nine tenths of them detected once, and 1.5% to 2% sits in the top ten. The sample in question was peripheral blood, obtained on day 0 of AZD1222 vaccination. The receptors stem from an adult in good health. The CDR3 runs from the conserved cysteine through the conserved F or W.

CSVTGTDLYEQYF | TRBJ2-7 | 13 | TRBV29-1
CSASISGQGSQPQHF | TRBJ1-5 | 15 | TRBV20-1
CASSLSYGYTF | TRBJ1-2 | 11 | TRBV28
CASSTGGADSNTEAFF | TRBJ1-1 | 16 | TRBV28
CSVDRGGQYF | TRBJ2-7 | 10 | TRBV29-1
CATTGSGNTEAFF | TRBJ1-1 | 13 | TRBV15
CAWSVDQAPRNEQFF | TRBJ2-1 | 15 | TRBV30
CASSPSRIGRSQPGYNEQFF | TRBJ2-1 | 20 | TRBV28
CASSQTLAYEQYF | TRBJ2-7 | 13 | TRBV27
CAVGKGINSPLHF | TRBJ1-6 | 13 | TRBV6-5
CASSQVAGRETQYF | TRBJ2-5 | 14 | TRBV3-1/TRBV3-2
CASILWAGGYNEQFF | TRBJ2-1 | 15 | TRBV27
CASRNRDRANNEQFF | TRBJ2-1 | 15 | TRBV5-1
CASSFLAGGPGELFF | TRBJ2-2 | 15 | TRBV7-2
CATIDRYTGELFF | TRBJ2-2 | 13 | TRBV24-1
CASSVDRRGLFF | TRBJ2-2 | 12 | TRBV9
CSVDGTGGEAFF | TRBJ1-1 | 12 | TRBV29-1
CSALEGRGSPLHF | TRBJ1-6 | 13 | TRBV29-1
CASSRGQGYEKLFF | TRBJ1-4 | 14 | TRBV5-6
CASSPRARGSEQFF | TRBJ2-1 | 14 | TRBV19
CASSLGVATNEKLFF | TRBJ1-4 | 15 | TRBV11-2
CASSISGFNQPQHF | TRBJ1-5 | 14 | TRBV19
CASNSGDGSYGYTF | TRBJ1-2 | 14 | TRBV19
CASSDSGRATGELFF | TRBJ2-2 | 15 | TRBV6-4
CASSLGVQTSSGQFF | TRBJ2-1 | 15 | TRBV5-4
CASSPPSDTQYF | TRBJ2-3 | 12 | TRBV3-1/TRBV3-2
CASSQEQALNEKLFF | TRBJ1-4 | 15 | TRBV4-3
CASRGAGVAKNIQYF | TRBJ2-4 | 15 | TRBV6-5
CASSLVGQSSEAFF | TRBJ1-1 | 14 | TRBV7-2
CASSPQKGTEAFF | TRBJ1-1 | 13 | TRBV18
CASSPGPAGEQYF | TRBJ2-7 | 13 | TRBV5-6
CASSGGQGKRYTF | TRBJ1-2 | 13 | TRBV9
CAISDGQGAREAFF | TRBJ1-1 | 14 | TRBV10-3
CASSIGREGAHGAQYF | TRBJ2-3 | 16 | TRBV5-4
CASSPRGGTSGNTIYF | TRBJ1-3 | 16 | TRBV5-4
CASSQNQGAGNTIYF | TRBJ1-3 | 15 | TRBV2
CATSEGSRGANYGYTF | TRBJ1-2 | 16 | TRBV15
CASSYSRESPLHF | TRBJ1-6 | 13 | TRBV6-2/TRBV6-3
CAWKGTTYGYTF | TRBJ1-2 | 12 | TRBV30
CASSLRGDRLGNEQFF | TRBJ2-1 | 16 | TRBV7-2
CASSLRGGSSYEQYF | TRBJ2-7 | 15 | TRBV11-3
CASSVGANTEAFF | TRBJ1-1 | 13 | TRBV9
CASSSSTGINNEQFF | TRBJ2-1 | 15 | TRBV5-1
CASSQGGDTEAFF | TRBJ1-1 | 13 | TRBV3-1/TRBV3-2
CAWTDRGRYYGYTF | TRBJ1-2 | 14 | TRBV30
CASSLQVNTGELFF | TRBJ2-2 | 14 | TRBV28
CASTPRGGTDTQYF | TRBJ2-3 | 14 | TRBV6-5
CASSLILRTEAFF | TRBJ1-1 | 13 | TRBV5-1
CASSLELAGGLDTQYF | TRBJ2-3 | 16 | TRBV5-1
CATSGTGHGELFF | TRBJ2-2 | 13 | TRBV24-1
CASSLGFGRHTGELFF | TRBJ2-2 | 16 | TRBV6-5
CANRDSSTTEAFF | TRBJ1-1 | 13 | TRBV30
CASSFGGDYEQYF | TRBJ2-7 | 13 | TRBV7-6
CASAIAGDTGELFF | TRBJ2-2 | 14 | TRBV7-3
CASSQVDGTYEQYF | TRBJ2-7 | 14 | TRBV3-1/TRBV3-2
CASSIGLASSDTQYF | TRBJ2-3 | 15 | TRBV19
CASKVQGQLLNTEAFF | TRBJ1-1 | 16 | TRBV27
CATRDRVDSPLHF | TRBJ1-6 | 13 | TRBV25-1
CASSLEAFSEGPQHF | TRBJ1-5 | 15 | TRBV7-8
CAISESQGHYGYTF | TRBJ1-2 | 14 | TRBV10-3